The source of this TCR beta chain is a study of identifying expanded T cells in peripheral blood. With 4 bases removed from V and 4 bases from J, the gap between germline ends came to 8 bases. The CDR3 has 13 residues. Germline assignment: CDR1 MDHEN and CDR2 SYDVKM. Assay: immunoSEQ multiplex PCR; the TCRdb copy retains only in-frame clones and omits some. Seen here are about 85,000 clones, 88% observed once, and the top ten hold around 20%. The sequenced sample consisted of blood. The source of this sequence is a person between 18 and 75 years old in good health. The chain couples TRBV28 to TRBJ1-5; D remains unclear. Written as DNA, the CDR3 is TGTGCCAGCAGTTACGGAGTGAATCAGCCCCAGCATTTT. Its translation: CASSYGVNQPQHF.